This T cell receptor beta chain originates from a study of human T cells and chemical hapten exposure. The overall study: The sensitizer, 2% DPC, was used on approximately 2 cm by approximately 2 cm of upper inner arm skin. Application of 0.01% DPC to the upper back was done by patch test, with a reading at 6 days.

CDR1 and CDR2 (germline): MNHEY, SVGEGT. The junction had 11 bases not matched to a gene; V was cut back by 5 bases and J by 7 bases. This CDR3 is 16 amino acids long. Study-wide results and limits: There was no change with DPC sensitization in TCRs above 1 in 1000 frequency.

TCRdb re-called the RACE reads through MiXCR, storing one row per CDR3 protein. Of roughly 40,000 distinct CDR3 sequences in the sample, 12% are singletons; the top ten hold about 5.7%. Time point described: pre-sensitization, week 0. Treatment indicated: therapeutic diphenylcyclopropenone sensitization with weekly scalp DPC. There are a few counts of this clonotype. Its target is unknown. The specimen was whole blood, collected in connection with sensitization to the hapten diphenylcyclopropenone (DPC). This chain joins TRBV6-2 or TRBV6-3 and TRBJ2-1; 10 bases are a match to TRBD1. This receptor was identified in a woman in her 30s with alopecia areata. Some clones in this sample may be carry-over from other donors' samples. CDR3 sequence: CASSNWTGGVKNEQFF. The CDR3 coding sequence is TGTGCCAGCAGTAATTGGACAGGGGGAGTCAAGAATGAGCAGTTCTTC.